These 31 T cell receptor beta chains originate from one sample sequenced in a study of blood T cell repertoires in COVID-19. Clones were sequenced by immunoSEQ multiplex PCR, and TCRdb holds only the in-frame ones, with some missing. The data show fewer than 200,000 clones, with roughly 85% seen just once and 8.2% held by the top ten. The sample taken for sequencing was peripheral blood. These receptors originate from a woman aged 60 to 75 with acute or convalescent COVID-19.

The chain couples TRBV5-8 to TRBJ2-5; unclear D gene. Trimming took 2 bases from V and 5 from J, leaving 7 bases between them. This CDR3 region has 12 residues. CDR1 is SGHTS and CDR2 is YDEGEE in the germline V gene. This chain's CDR3 is CASSFPLETQYF. CDR3 in DNA: TGTGCCAGCAGCTTCCCCTTGGAGACCCAGTACTTC.

The V and J genes are TRBV5-4 and TRBJ1-5; D unresolved. Looked up from germline, CDR1 is SGHNT and CDR2 is YYREEE (reference sequence). This CDR3 is built from 13 residues. V was cut by 2 bases and J by 9 bases, with 12 bases left in between. The CDR3 DNA follows: TGTGCCAGCAGCTTCCTCCCCGAGGGGCCCCAGCATTTT. Amino acids: CASSFLPEGPQHF.

The V and J genes are TRBV28 and TRBJ1-4, with D maybe TRBD1 (5 bases). Germline assignment: CDR1 MDHEN and CDR2 SYDVKM. The CDR3 totals 15 residues. Trimming cost V 3 bases and J 7 bases, with 15 bases left between them. CDR3 amino acids: CASSLGGARGEKLFF. DNA of the CDR3: TGTGCCAGCAGTTTGGGAGGGGCGCGAGGTGAAAAACTGTTTTTT.

In regard to this clone: The germline gene is not matched at one end of the junction; a read error may be the cause. V and J are TRBV7-9 and TRBJ1-2; possible D gene TRBD1, 6 bases. The CDR3 sequence is 13 residues long. The germline CDR1 and CDR2 sequences are SEHNR and FQNEAQ (reference sequence). The CDR3 spells CASSLEKYGTPNF. The CDR3 coding sequence is TGTGCCAGCAGCTTGGAGAAGTACGGGACACCAAACTTC.

This rearrangement joins TRBV27 to TRBJ2-2; D perhaps matches TRBD1 (7 bases). V dropped 2 bases and J dropped 5 bases, with 12 bases sitting between them. Per germline, CDR1 MNHEY and CDR2 SMNVEV (reference sequence). The length of the CDR3 is 15 residues. CDR3 coding DNA: TGTGCCAGCAGTTTAGGAGGGGGCGGTACCGGGGAGCTGTTTTTT. Its translation is CASSLGGGGTGELFF.

The V and J genes are TRBV14 and TRBJ2-5; 13 nucleotides align to TRBD2. CDR3 length: 18 amino acids. The V segment lost 2 bases and the J segment 4 bases; nucleotides outside the gene matches: 10. Germline CDR1 is SGHDN and CDR2 is FVKESK. CDR3 nucleotide sequence: TGTGCCAGCAGCCAATTAAAACTAGCGGGAGGGCCGCGAGAGACCCAGTACTTC. This codes for CASSQLKLAGGPRETQYF.

The chain combines TRBV9 with TRBJ2-1; no firm D call. CDR1 is SGDLS and CDR2 is YYNGEE in the germline V gene. The CDR3 length is 14 residues. Trimming removed 0 bases at V and 9 bases at J, with 13 bases between. This CDR3 reads CASSVDPVIAEQFF. DNA of the CDR3: TGTGCCAGCAGCGTAGACCCCGTAATAGCTGAGCAGTTCTTC.

The chain carries TRBV23-1 and TRBJ2-7; the D gene is possibly TRBD2 (5 bases). TRBV23-1 is an ORF, with its function uncertain. The CDR3 spans 15 residues. The V end lost 0 bases, the J end lost 4 bases, and 13 bases lay between the germline ends. CDR3 nucleotide sequence: TGCGCCAGCAGTCAATCCAGGCTGACTATTTACGAGCAGTACGTC. Its translation is CASSQSRLTIYEQYV.

This clone was counted a few times. The rearrangement links TRBV7-2 to TRBJ1-6; D uncertain. Trimming took off 5 bases at V and 7 bases at J, with 15 bases between the two ends. The CDR3 runs to 15 residues. The germline V gene has CDR1 SGHTA and CDR2 FQGNSA. CDR3 protein: CASSPAGRVNSPLHF. DNA of the CDR3: TGTGCCAGCAGCCCAGCGGGCCGGGTGAATTCACCCCTCCACTTT.

This rearrangement joins TRBV6-1 to TRBJ2-3, with 7 bases aligning to TRBD2. V dropped 3 bases and J dropped 1; count of bases not matched to a gene: 7. This CDR3 is built from 16 residues. The germline V gene encodes CDR1 MNHNS and CDR2 SASEGT. In DNA form, the CDR3 reads TGTGCCAGCAGTGAGTTTGGCCTAGCGGGCACAGATACGCAGTATTTT. This encodes CASSEFGLAGTDTQYF.

The chain recombines TRBV15 with TRBJ1-4, with no clear D. Trimming left V 3 bases short and J 1 base short, with 9 bases between. Germline CDR1 is LNHNV and CDR2 is YYDKDF (reference sequence). The CDR3 is 15 residues long. Here the CDR3 reads CATSSIEGTNEKLFF. CDR3 nucleotide sequence: TGTGCCACCAGCAGTATCGAGGGAACTAATGAAAAACTGTTTTTT.

This chain links TRBV18 with TRBJ1-1; TRBD1 matches 7 bases. Losses at the gene ends were 1 base for V and 1 base for J; bases not matched to a gene: 3. The CDR3 is 15 amino acids. Per the germline V gene, CDR1 is KGHSH and CDR2 is LQKENI. The CDR3 nucleotides are TGTGCCAGCTCACCACGGGACAGCAAGAACACTGAAGCTTTCTTT. This gives the protein CASSPRDSKNTEAFF.

V is TRBV5-1 and J is TRBJ2-5; 7 bases map to TRBD1. Germline-derived CDR1 and CDR2 are SGHRS and YFSETQ. This CDR3 spans 15 amino acids. The J segment lost 2 bases and the V segment lost 1 base, leaving 5 bases of the junction unmatched. The CDR3 region is CASSLWGQYQETQYF. The DNA for the CDR3 is TGCGCCAGCAGCTTGTGGGGACAGTATCAAGAGACCCAGTACTTC. The full variable domain, its missing parts supplied by reference TRBV5-1 and TRBJ2-5, is KAGVTQTPRYLIKTRGQQVTLSCSPISGHRSVSWYQQTPGQGLQFLFEYFSETQRNKGNFPGRFSGRQFSNSRSEMNVSTLELGDSALYLCASSLWGQYQETQYFGPGTRLLVL.

This clone turned up a few times. V is TRBV2 and J is TRBJ2-1; D remains unclear. Trimming stripped 6 bases from V and 11 bases from J, with 14 bases between. The CDR3 sequence is 12 residues long. Germline V gene sequence: CDR1 SNHLY, CDR2 FYNNEI. Here the CDR3 DNA reads TGTGCCAGCAGCCTTACAACCGTTCAGCAGTTCTTC. Its protein is CASSLTTVQQFF.

CDR3 DNA sequence: TGTGCCTGGAGTGACAGGGGGAATCAGCCCCAGCATTTT. Amino acid sequence: CAWSDRGNQPQHF. V gene TRBV30 combines with J gene TRBJ1-5, with 8 bases that match TRBD1. Looked up from germline, CDR1 is GTSNPN and CDR2 is SVGIG (reference sequence). This CDR3 is 13 amino acids long. Losses at the gene ends were 1 base for V and 4 bases for J; bases not matched to a gene: 0. Drawing the rest from reference TRBV30 and TRBJ1-5, the complete variable domain is SQTIHQWPATLVQPVGSPLSLECTVEGTSNPNLYWYRQAAGRGLQLLFYSVGIGQISSEVPQNLSASRPQDRQFILSSKKLLLSDSGFYLCAWSDRGNQPQHFGDGTRLSIL.

This chain links TRBV7-3 with TRBJ1-5; D may be TRBD1 (5 bases). CDR1 SGHTA and CDR2 FQGTGA come from the germline V gene. The CDR3 has 13 amino acids. Deletions cut 2 bases from V and 9 bases from J, with 11 bases between. The CDR3 nucleotides are TGTGCCAGCAGCTTATCCCCTCAGGGGCCCCAGCATTTT. This encodes CASSLSPQGPQHF.

The chain joins TRBV5-1 to TRBJ2-5; possible D gene TRBD1, 7 bases. V shed 5 bases and J shed 3 bases, with 17 bases lying between them. Germline V gives CDR1 SGHRS, CDR2 YFSETQ. The CDR3 covers 15 residues. CDR3: CASRSQGGEKETQYF. The DNA of the CDR3 is TGCGCCAGCAGATCGCAGGGGGGTGAAAAAGAGACCCAGTACTTC.

This chain joins TRBV30 and TRBJ1-1, with TRBD1 matching 8 bases. This CDR3 spans 13 amino acids. CDR1 GTSNPN and CDR2 SVGIG come from the germline V gene (reference sequence). V lost 7 bases to trimming and J lost 0 bases; unmatched junction nucleotides: 4. The CDR3 is CASRTGMNTEAFF. The CDR3 coding sequence is TGTGCCTCCCGGACAGGGATGAACACTGAAGCTTTCTTT.

This chain joins TRBV5-1 and TRBJ1-3, with unresolved D. The ends were cut back, 2 bases at V and 0 bases at J, with 9 bases in the middle. Germline lookup yields CDR1 SGHRS and CDR2 YFSETQ. This CDR3 is 15 amino acids long. The CDR3 DNA reads as TGCGCCAGCAGCTTCAACAGCTTCTCTGGAAACACCATATATTTT. As protein: CASSFNSFSGNTIYF. The full variable domain, completed using reference TRBV5-1 and TRBJ1-3, is KAGVTQTPRYLIKTRGQQVTLSCSPISGHRSVSWYQQTPGQGLQFLFEYFSETQRNKGNFPGRFSGRQFSNSRSEMNVSTLELGDSALYLCASSFNSFSGNTIYFGEGSWLTVV.

This chain joins TRBV11-2 and TRBJ1-5, with 10 nucleotides matching TRBD1. Germline V gene sequence: CDR1 SGHAT, CDR2 FQNNGV. The CDR3 is 16 amino acids. The V gene end was trimmed by 1 base and the J gene end by 7 bases; junction bases not matched to a gene: 7. CDR3 sequence reads: CASSLGDRGQDQPQHF. Here the CDR3 DNA reads TGTGCCAGCAGCTTAGGGGACAGGGGACAGGACCAGCCCCAGCATTTT.

The chain joins TRBV18 to TRBJ1-1; D remains unclear. The germline CDR1 and CDR2 sequences are KGHSH and LQKENI. This CDR3 contains 15 residues. V gave up 2 bases and J gave up 1 base, with 11 bases separating them. The CDR3 is CASSPGATENTEAFF. CDR3 nucleotide sequence: TGTGCCAGCTCACCAGGCGCGACTGAGAACACTGAAGCTTTCTTT.

In DNA form, the CDR3 reads TGTGCCAGCAGTCGTGACAGGGGACGTGGCTACACCTTC. Residues: CASSRDRGRGYTF. This chain uses TRBV6-2 or TRBV6-3 with TRBJ1-2; 8 nucleotides line up with TRBD1. V shed 5 bases, J shed 7 bases, and the junction held 6 bases outside the gene matches. The CDR3 has 13 residues. The V gene's germline CDR1 is MNHEY and CDR2 SVGEGT.

The J gene is TRBJ2-7, the V gene TRBV5-5; D possibly corresponds to TRBD1 (5 bases). This CDR3 spans 12 amino acids. Deletions cut 2 bases from V and 4 bases from J, with 7 bases between. CDR1 is SGHKS and CDR2 is YYEKEE in the germline V gene (reference sequence). CDR3 loop: CASSFQGYEQYV. The CDR3 region has the DNA TGTGCCAGCAGCTTTCAGGGTTACGAGCAGTACGTC.

The V gene is TRBV2, the J gene TRBJ1-1; no clear D gene. The CDR3 is 11 residues long. Germline CDR1 reads SNHLY; CDR2 reads FYNNEI. The ends were cut back, 2 bases at V and 7 bases at J, with 5 bases in the middle. The CDR3 sequence is CASSELDEAFF. The CDR3 DNA is TGTGCCAGCAGTGAATTAGATGAAGCTTTCTTT.

The chain has TRBV29-1 and TRBJ2-1; 7 bases line up with TRBD2. V shed 3 bases and J 9 bases; nucleotides not matched to a gene: 17. Germline-derived CDR1 and CDR2 are SQVTM and ANQGSEA. The CDR3 totals 16 residues. In DNA form, the CDR3 reads TGCAGCGTTGAGCCGGCCGGGCGGGAGTGGAGCGGTGAGCAGTTCTTC. Protein product: CSVEPAGREWSGEQFF.

The gene calls are TRBV25-1 and TRBJ1-3; 7 bases map to TRBD1. V shed 4 bases and J 2 bases; nucleotides not matched to a gene: 2. Germline V gene sequence: CDR1 MGHDK, CDR2 SYGVNS. The CDR3 totals 14 residues. The CDR3 sequence: CASSGTGTGNTIYF. CDR3 DNA: TGTGCCAGCAGTGGGACAGGCACTGGAAACACCATATATTTT.

This chain connects TRBV28 to TRBJ2-1, with D perhaps matching TRBD1 (6 bases). The CDR3 totals 13 residues. Germline V CDR1 and CDR2: MDHEN, SYDVKM. Trimming removed 10 bases from V and 1 base from J, with 11 bases in between. The CDR3 DNA reads TGTGCCATCAGGGGCCGATCCTACAATGAGCAGTTCTTC. Translation: CAIRGRSYNEQFF.

The chain couples TRBV3-1 (or the pseudogene TRBV3-2) to TRBJ2-2, with 12 bases lining up with TRBD2. Per the germline V gene, CDR1 is LGHDT and CDR2 is YNNKEL (reference sequence). CDR3 length: 17 residues. J was trimmed by 5 bases and V by 1 base; bases with no gene match: 5. CDR3 sequence: CASSQGALAGGTGELFF. DNA of the CDR3: TGTGCCAGCAGCCAAGGCGCCCTAGCGGGAGGGACCGGGGAGCTGTTTTTT.

This sequence joins TRBV5-1 and TRBJ2-3, with TRBD1 matching 7 bases. CDR1 SGHRS and CDR2 YFSETQ come from the germline V gene. This CDR3 is built from 15 residues. With 3 bases clipped from V and 1 base from J, the junction kept 5 bases outside the gene matches. The CDR3 loop is CASSSPTGGTDTQYF. The CDR3 DNA reads TGCGCCAGCAGCTCTCCTACAGGGGGCACAGATACGCAGTATTTT.

This clone turned up a few times. Distinct nucleotide sequences in the sample also encode this CDR3. The genes are TRBV3-1 (or the pseudogene TRBV3-2) and TRBJ1-1; 8 nucleotides agree with TRBD1. Trimming at V came to 1 base and at J to 5 bases, leaving 3 bases not matched to a gene. The CDR3 loop spans 14 amino acids. Germline loops: CDR1 LGHDT, CDR2 YNNKEL (reference sequence). CDR3 in amino acids: CASSQVGQATEAFF. DNA for the CDR3: TGTGCCAGCAGCCAAGTGGGACAGGCAACTGAAGCTTTCTTT.

This clone appeared once. The V gene is TRBV6-5, the J gene TRBJ2-1; the D gene is possibly TRBD1 (6 bases). CDR3 length: 16 residues. V lost 2 bases and J 2 bases, leaving 13 bases between the germline ends. Germline lookup yields CDR1 MNHEY and CDR2 SVGAGI. DNA of the CDR3: TGTGCCAGCAGTTACGATCAGGGGAATCCCTACAATGAGCAGTTCTTC. Protein sequence: CASSYDQGNPYNEQFF.